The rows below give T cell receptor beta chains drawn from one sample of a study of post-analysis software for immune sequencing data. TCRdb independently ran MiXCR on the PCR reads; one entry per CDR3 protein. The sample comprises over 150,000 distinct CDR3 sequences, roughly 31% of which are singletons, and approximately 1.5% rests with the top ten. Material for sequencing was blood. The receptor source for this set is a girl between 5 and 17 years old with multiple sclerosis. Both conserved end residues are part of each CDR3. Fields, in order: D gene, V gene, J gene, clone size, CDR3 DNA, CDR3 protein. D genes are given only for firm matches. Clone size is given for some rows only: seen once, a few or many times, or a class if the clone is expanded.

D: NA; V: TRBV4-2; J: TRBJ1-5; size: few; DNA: TGTGCCAGCAGCCAAGACAACAGTAACAATCAGCCCCAGCATTTT; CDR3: CASSQDNSNNQPQHF
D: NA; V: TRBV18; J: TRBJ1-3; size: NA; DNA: TGTGCCAGCTCACCACTAGCCAGAGACGGCACCATATATTTT; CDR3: CASSPLARDGTIYF
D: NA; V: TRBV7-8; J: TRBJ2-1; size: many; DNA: TGTGCCAGCCACCGCAGGGTAATCAATGAGCAGTTCTTC; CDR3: CASHRRVINEQFF
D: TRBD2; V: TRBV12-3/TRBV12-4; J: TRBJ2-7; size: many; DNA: TGTGCCAGCAGGCAACACGGGACGGGACTAGCGGTTGACTCCTACGAGCAGTACTTC; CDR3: CASRQHGTGLAVDSYEQYF
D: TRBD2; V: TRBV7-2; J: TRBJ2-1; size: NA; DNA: TGTGCCAGCAGCTTAAAAGTGTCCCTAGCGGGGTACAATGAGCAGTTCTTC; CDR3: CASSLKVSLAGYNEQFF
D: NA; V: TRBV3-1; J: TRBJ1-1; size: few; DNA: TGTGCCAGCAGCCCAAGGGGCATGAACACTGAAGCTTTCTTT; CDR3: CASSPRGMNTEAFF
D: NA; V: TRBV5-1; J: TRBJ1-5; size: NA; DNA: TGCGCCAGCAGCTTGTCGCGTAAGCCCCAGCATTTT; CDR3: CASSLSRKPQHF
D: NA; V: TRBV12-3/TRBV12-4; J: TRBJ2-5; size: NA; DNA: TGTGCCAGCAGAACGCAGGGGGGAGAGACCCAGTACTTC; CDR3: CASRTQGGETQYF
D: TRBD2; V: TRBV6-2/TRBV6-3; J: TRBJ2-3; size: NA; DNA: TGTGCCAGCAGCGTGGATCCGTCTTTGAGGGAGGGAAATACGCAGTATTTT; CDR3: CASSVDPSLREGNTQYF
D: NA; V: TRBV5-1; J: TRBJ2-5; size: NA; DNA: TGCGCCGGCAGCTTAGGAACAGCTCAAGAGACCCAGTACTTC; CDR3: CAGSLGTAQETQYF
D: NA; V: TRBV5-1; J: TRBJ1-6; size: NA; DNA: TGCGCCAGCAGCTTGGGGGCGAGGGATAATTCACCCCGCCACTTT; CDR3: CASSLGARDNSPRHF
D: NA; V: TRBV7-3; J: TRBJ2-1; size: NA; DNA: TGTGCCAGCAGCTTACGGGGGCCCCTCTACAATGAGCAGTTCTTC; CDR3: CASSLRGPLYNEQFF
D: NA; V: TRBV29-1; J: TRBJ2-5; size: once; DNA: TGCAGCGTTGATCACGGGCGTCAGGAGACCCAGTACTTC; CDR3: CSVDHGRQETQYF
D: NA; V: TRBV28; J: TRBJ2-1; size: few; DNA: TGTGCCAGCAGTTTTATCTATGCTCACGGGGAGCAGTTCTTC; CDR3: CASSFIYAHGEQFF
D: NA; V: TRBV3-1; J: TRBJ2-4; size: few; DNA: TGTGCCAGCAGCCTCGGGACTCAGGCCAAAAACATTCAGTACTTC; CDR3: CASSLGTQAKNIQYF
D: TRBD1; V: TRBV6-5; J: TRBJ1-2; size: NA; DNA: TGTACCAGCAGTTACTCGAAGGGGGCGCATGGCTACACCTTC; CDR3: CTSSYSKGAHGYTF
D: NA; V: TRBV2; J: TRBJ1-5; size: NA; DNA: TGTGCCAGCGTCCAGGGCGTACGGAATCAGCCCCAGCATTTT; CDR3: CASVQGVRNQPQHF
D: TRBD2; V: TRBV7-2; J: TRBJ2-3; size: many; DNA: TGTGCCAGCACCCCCTGGATGGCGGGAGTACTCACAGATACGCAGTATTTT; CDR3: CASTPWMAGVLTDTQYF
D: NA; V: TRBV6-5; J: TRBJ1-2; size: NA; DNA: TGTGCCAGCAGTTACTCGGCACAGGGCAGCCCGGTTCGTGGCTACACCTTC; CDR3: CASSYSAQGSPVRGYTF
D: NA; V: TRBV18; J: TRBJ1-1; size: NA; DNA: TGTGCCAGCTCACCAGGTCAGTTGGAGGCTTTCTTT; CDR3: CASSPGQLEAFF
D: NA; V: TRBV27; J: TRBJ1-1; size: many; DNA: TGTGCCAGCAGTTTATATTATGGATCCACTGAAGCTTTCTTT; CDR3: CASSLYYGSTEAFF
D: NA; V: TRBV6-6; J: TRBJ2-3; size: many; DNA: TGTGCCAGCAGCTTATTCTTGGGCGGGCACACAGATACGCAGTATTTT; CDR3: CASSLFLGGHTDTQYF
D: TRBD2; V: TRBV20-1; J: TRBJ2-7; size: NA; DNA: TGCAGTGCTAGAGATTATAGCGGGGGAAGCTACGAGCAGTACTTC; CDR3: CSARDYSGGSYEQYF
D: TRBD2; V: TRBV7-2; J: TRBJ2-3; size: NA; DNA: TGTGCCAGCAGCTTACCGGGGGGGCGCACAGATACGCAGTATTTT; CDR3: CASSLPGGRTDTQYF
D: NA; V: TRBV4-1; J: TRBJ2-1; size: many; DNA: TGCGCCAGCAGCCCGACCCCGAGACAGCACAATGAGCAGTTCTTC; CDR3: CASSPTPRQHNEQFF
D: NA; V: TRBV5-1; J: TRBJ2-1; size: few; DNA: TGCGCCAGCAGCTTCGGGACCGATTACAATGAGCAGTTCTTC; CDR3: CASSFGTDYNEQFF